These 13 T cell receptor beta chains were all obtained from the same sample, sequenced in a study of identical twins. TCRdb processed the 5' RACE reads anew with MiXCR; each CDR3 protein has one entry. This table has about 900,000 distinct CDR3 sequences, about 12% appearing once. This sample also belongs to another study, concerning yellow fever vaccine responses in identical twins.

Material: PBMCs. All receptors derive from a woman younger than 30 in good health.

For this clonotype: A junction end diverges from the germline sequence, so it may reflect a read error. The gene calls are TRBV20-1 and TRBJ2-3; no firm D call. CDR3 length: 17 residues. CDR1 and CDR2 (germline): DFQATT, SNEGSKA (reference sequence). This CDR3 is CCASIPHDTSSTDTQYF. CDR3 sequence (DNA): TGCTGTGCTTCAATTCCCCACGATACATCTAGCACAGATACGCAGTATTTT.

A few counts support this clonotype. This sequence joins TRBV6-5 and TRBJ1-5, with D hard to call. The CDR3 is made up of 14 amino acids. Germline loops: CDR1 MNHEY, CDR2 SVGAGI. V was shortened by 0 bases and J by 0 bases, with 3 bases between the two germline ends. Here the CDR3 DNA reads TGTGCCAGCAGTTACTCTTCTAGCAATCAGCCCCAGCATTTT. Protein: CASSYSSSNQPQHF.

This clonotype was seen a few times. J is TRBJ2-3 and V is TRBV11-3; D perhaps matches TRBD2 (6 bases). V was shortened by 6 bases and J by 4 bases, with 17 bases between the two germline ends. This CDR3 spans 15 amino acids. Germline V CDR1 and CDR2: SGHNT, YENEEA. CDR3 protein: CASRRDPTTSDTQYF. The DNA of the CDR3 is TGTGCCAGCAGGCGGGACCCAACAACGTCAGATACGCAGTATTTT.

The V gene is TRBV20-1, the J gene TRBJ2-1; D is unclear. Germline V gene data show CDR1 as DFQATT and CDR2 as SNEGSKA (reference sequence). The CDR3 consists of 12 residues. V lost 1 base and J lost 6, with 7 bases in between. DNA for the CDR3: TGCAGTGCTAGAGGGTCTGGCAATGAGCAGTTCTTC. Its protein product is CSARGSGNEQFF.

The chain combines TRBV12-3 or TRBV12-4 with TRBJ2-1, with 7 bases fitting TRBD2. CDR3 size: 15 residues. V lost 6 bases to trimming and J lost 0 bases; unmatched junction nucleotides: 5. Here the CDR3 reads CASRLGGGSYNEQFF. CDR3 bases: TGTGCCAGCAGGTTGGGGGGGGGCTCCTACAATGAGCAGTTCTTC.

V and J are TRBV5-6 and TRBJ2-7; TRBD1 matches 7 bases. Germline V gives CDR1 SGHDT, CDR2 YYEEEE. This CDR3 is built from 15 residues. V gave up 1 base and J gave up 0 bases; unmatched junction bases: 4. The CDR3 spells CASSLRGGPSYEQYF. Here the CDR3 DNA reads TGTGCCAGCAGCTTGAGAGGGGGCCCCTCCTACGAGCAGTACTTC.

This clonotype was detected only a few times. The rearrangement joins TRBV11-1 to TRBJ2-3; TRBD2 is a possible D gene (6 bases). CDR1 is SGHAT, CDR2 FQDESV, per germline (reference sequence). The CDR3 spans 18 residues. The germline V and J ends were trimmed by 1 base and 1 base, with 18 bases remaining between them. The CDR3 reads CASSLVGTSGRGTDTQYF. The CDR3 DNA is TGTGCCAGCAGCTTAGTAGGTACCTCCGGGAGAGGCACAGATACGCAGTATTTT.

This clonotype was picked up a small number of times. The V gene is TRBV13, the J gene TRBJ2-5; tentative D call: TRBD2 (5 bases). Trimming left V 1 base short and J 2 bases short, with 11 bases between. The CDR3 has 15 amino acids. Per the germline V gene, CDR1 is PRHDT and CDR2 is FYEKMQ (reference sequence). The CDR3 protein is CASSLARAQQETQYF. The CDR3 nucleotides are TGTGCCAGCAGCTTAGCGAGGGCACAACAAGAGACCCAGTACTTC. Filled out from reference TRBV13 and TRBJ2-5, the complete variable domain reads AAGVIQSPRHLIKEKRETATLKCYPIPRHDTVYWYQQGPGQDPQFLISFYEKMQSDKGSIPDRFSAQQFSDYHSELNMSSLELGDSALYFCASSLARAQQETQYFGPGTRLLVL.

This clonotype was seen a handful of times. The chain couples TRBV6-1 to TRBJ1-1; 7 bases agree with TRBD1. Germline CDR1 is MNHNS and CDR2 is SASEGT. With 7 bases clipped from V and 0 bases from J, the junction kept 8 bases outside the gene matches. CDR3 length: 15 amino acids. The CDR3 sequence is CASIKTGTMNTEAFF. In nucleotides, the CDR3 is TGTGCCAGCATCAAGACAGGGACTATGAACACTGAAGCTTTCTTT.

The gene calls are TRBV7-6 and TRBJ1-4, with no clear D. CDR3 length equals 16 residues. Germline assignment: CDR1 SGHVS and CDR2 FNYEAQ. V was clipped by 5 bases and J by 0 bases, with 13 bases between them. CDR3 coding DNA: TGTGCCAGCAGCCTGGGGTCATCCGCAACTAATGAAAAACTGTTTTTT. Its protein is CASSLGSSATNEKLFF.

The rearrangement uses TRBV24-1 and TRBJ2-1; D possibly corresponds to TRBD2 (5 bases). The CDR3 contains 17 residues. Germline V gene sequence: CDR1 KGHDR, CDR2 SFDVKD. Trimming shortened V by 3 bases and J by 1 base, and 15 bases separated the two germline ends. The CDR3 spells CATSDPRAGVSYNEQFF. CDR3 DNA sequence: TGTGCCACCAGTGATCCCCGGGCCGGGGTTTCCTACAATGAGCAGTTCTTC.

This clonotype was detected many times. This rearrangement joins TRBV12-3 or TRBV12-4 to TRBJ1-1; a weak D match, TRBD1 (5 bases). The CDR3 runs to 15 residues. The V end lost 0 bases, the J end lost 4 bases, and 12 bases lay between the germline ends. CDR3 sequence reads: CASSLAFGGSTEAFF. The CDR3 DNA is TGTGCCAGCAGTTTAGCGTTTGGGGGGAGCACTGAAGCTTTCTTT.

The chain couples TRBV5-4 to TRBJ2-2; no clear D gene. The ends were cut back, 4 bases at V and 0 bases at J, with 10 bases in the middle. This CDR3 has 15 residues. CDR1 is SGHNT and CDR2 is YYREEE in the germline V gene (reference sequence). The CDR3 nucleotides read TGTGCCAGCAGCCCAGACGGGTCGAACACCGGGGAGCTGTTTTTT. Translating gives CASSPDGSNTGELFF.